These 14 T cell receptor beta chains were all obtained from the same sample, sequenced in a study of OX40 agonist ivuxolimab in advanced cancers. Profiled with immunoSEQ multiplex PCR; TCRdb holds only in-frame clones, not every one. The sample carries about 45,000 clones, 84% recorded once. This sample comprised CD4+ or CD8+ T cells sorted from blood, obtained in a trial of the OX40 agonist ivuxolimab. All receptors come from an adult with an advanced solid tumor such as melanoma, head and neck, liver or kidney cancer.

This clone was seen only a few times. V gene TRBV19 combines with J gene TRBJ2-1, with 9 bases fitting TRBD2. This CDR3 has 14 residues. The V segment lost 4 bases and the J segment 3 bases; nucleotides outside the gene matches: 1. Germline assignment: CDR1 LNHDA and CDR2 SQIVND (reference sequence). DNA for the CDR3: TGTGCCAGTAGTAGACTAGCGGACTACAATGAGCAGTTCTTC. This gives the protein CASSRLADYNEQFF.

The chain recombines TRBV6-5 with TRBJ2-7; the D is unclear. V lost 0 bases, J lost 6 bases, and 9 bases lay in between. This CDR3 region has 13 residues. Germline CDR1 reads MNHEY; CDR2 reads SVGAGI. The CDR3 bases are TGTGCCAGCAGTTACTCGCTTGTTAGCGAGCAGTACTTC. Translated, it gives CASSYSLVSEQYF.

The chain employs TRBV28 and TRBJ2-1, with a tentative D call TRBD1 (6 bases). The CDR3 loop spans 15 amino acids. The germline V and J ends were trimmed by 3 bases and 2 bases, with 11 bases remaining between them. Per the germline V gene, CDR1 is MDHEN and CDR2 is SYDVKM. In DNA form, the CDR3 reads TGTGCCAGCAGTTTGGGGGCCTCTCCCTACAATGAGCAGTTCTTC. Amino acids: CASSLGASPYNEQFF.

This chain uses TRBV6-5 with TRBJ2-7; D may be TRBD1 or TRBD2 (5 bases each). CDR1 is MNHEY and CDR2 is SVGAGI in the germline V gene. CDR3 length: 11 residues. With 4 bases removed from V and 6 bases from J, the gap between germline ends came to 7 bases. The DNA for the CDR3 is TGTGCCAGCAGTTCTGGGGGCGAGCAGTACTTC. Translation gives CASSSGGEQYF.

J is TRBJ2-4 and V is TRBV27; D gene unclear. CDR3 length equals 14 residues. Trimming pared 7 bases from V and 7 bases from J, leaving 17 bases between. CDR1 and CDR2 from the germline V gene are MNHEY and SMNVEV (reference sequence). The CDR3 DNA sequence: TGTGCCAGCAATCGGGTGCGAGTACCTAACATTCAGTACTTC. Its protein is CASNRVRVPNIQYF.

The J gene is TRBJ1-4, the V gene TRBV2; D ambiguous. The CDR3 sequence is 13 residues long. Trimming shortened V by 5 bases and J by 4 bases, and 8 bases separated the two germline ends. Germline CDR1 reads SNHLY; CDR2 reads FYNNEI. CDR3 protein: CASSLQDNEKLFF. The DNA for the CDR3 is TGTGCCAGCAGTCTTCAGGATAATGAAAAACTGTTTTTT.

The chain has TRBV21-1 and TRBJ1-4; TRBD1 is taken as the D call from the table, unchecked against the DNA. TRBV21-1 is assigned pseudogene status. The CDR3 contains 20 residues. The CDR3 DNA sequence: TGTGCCAGCAGCAAAAGGGTATGTACAGGGGAGGCAGTAACTAATGAAAAACTGTTTTTT. Amino acids: CASSKRVCTGEAVTNEKLFF.

This clone was detected a few times. The J gene is TRBJ2-3, the V gene TRBV27; 12 bases agree with TRBD2. V was pared by 2 bases and J by 5 bases, with 5 bases of the junction left unmatched. CDR3 length equals 16 residues. Germline assignment: CDR1 MNHEY and CDR2 SMNVEV (reference sequence). CDR3 region: CASSLLAGGHVDTQYF. The CDR3 region has the DNA TGTGCCAGCAGTTTACTAGCGGGGGGGCATGTAGATACGCAGTATTTT.

The V gene is TRBV5-4, the J gene TRBJ2-3; D perhaps matches TRBD1 (6 bases). Trimming pared 4 bases from V and 8 bases from J, leaving 17 bases between. CDR3 length equals 14 residues. CDR1 is SGHNT and CDR2 is YYREEE in the germline V gene (reference sequence). The CDR3 loop is CASSLARQVRTQYF. Written as DNA, the CDR3 is TGTGCCAGCAGCCTAGCACGACAGGTTCGTACGCAGTATTTT.

The chain has TRBV10-1 and TRBJ2-7; D remains ambiguous. The CDR3 loop spans 11 amino acids. V lost 5 bases and J 7 bases, leaving 9 bases between the germline ends. Germline V gives CDR1 WNHNN, CDR2 SYGVQD (reference sequence). CDR3 sequence (DNA): TGCGCCAGCAGTCCTGGCCTTGAGCAGTACTTC. Translating gives CASSPGLEQYF.

V gene TRBV28 combines with J gene TRBJ2-5; D may be TRBD1 (6 bases). With 3 bases removed from V and 3 bases from J, the gap between germline ends came to 11 bases. The V gene's germline CDR1 is MDHEN and CDR2 SYDVKM. This CDR3 is built from 14 residues. In nucleotides, the CDR3 is TGTGCCAGCAGTTTCATCACAGGGAAAGAGACCCAGTACTTC. As protein: CASSFITGKETQYF. The whole variable domain, filled in from reference TRBV28 and TRBJ2-5, reads DVKVTQSSRYLVKRTGEKVFLECVQDMDHENMFWYRQDPGLGLRLIYFSYDVKMKEKGDIPEGYSVSREKKERFSLILESASTNQTSMYLCASSFITGKETQYFGPGTRLLVL.

V gene TRBV13 combines with J gene TRBJ2-3; TRBD1 matches 8 bases. V dropped 5 bases and J dropped 1; count of bases not matched to a gene: 2. The germline CDR1 and CDR2 sequences are PRHDT and FYEKMQ (reference sequence). This CDR3 is built from 14 residues. CDR3 DNA sequence: TGTGCCAGCAGCCCGGGACAGGGCACAGATACGCAGTATTTT. Its translation: CASSPGQGTDTQYF.

The V gene is TRBV19, the J gene TRBJ1-6, with TRBD1 as a possible D gene (6 bases). The CDR3 runs to 13 residues. Germline CDR1 LNHDA, CDR2 SQIVND (reference sequence). Deletions cut 5 bases from V and 9 bases from J, with 11 bases between. CDR3 nucleotide sequence: TGTGCCAGTAGTTTACAGGGAGTTTCACCCCTCCACTTT. Translation gives CASSLQGVSPLHF.

The chain is built from TRBV6-5 and TRBJ1-1; no firm D call. V was trimmed by 4 bases and J by 4 bases, leaving 13 bases between them. The germline V gene has CDR1 MNHEY and CDR2 SVGAGI. The CDR3 contains 14 residues. The CDR3 loop reads CASSLFSSGTEAFF. The CDR3, as DNA: TGTGCCAGCAGTTTGTTTTCCAGCGGCACTGAAGCTTTCTTT.